The rows below give T cell receptor beta chains drawn from one sample of a study of CD8 T cells in Susac syndrome. Via MiXCR, TCRdb re-called the immunoSEQ multiplex PCR reads, giving one row per CDR3 protein. The sample consists of over 150,000 distinct CDR3 sequences, nearly 95% of them appearing once. The sequenced material came from CD4+ T cells from PBMCs. The receptors derive from a human donor with multiple sclerosis. Both conserved end residues are part of each CDR3. The D gene is left open where the match is weak. Clone sizes are given selectively: once, few, many, or a class where the clone is expanded.

clone_size	v_call	j_call	d_call	cdr3_nt	cdr3_aa
few	TRBV9	TRBJ2-1	TRBD2	TGTGCCAGCAGCGTAGAAGCGGGAGGTTACAATGAGCAGTTCTTC	CASSVEAGGYNEQFF
NA	TRBV6-1	TRBJ1-5	TRBD1	TGTGCCAGCAGTGCCCAGGGACAGTTTAGCAATCAGCCCCAGCATTTT	CASSAQGQFSNQPQHF
NA	TRBV9	TRBJ2-7	NA	TGTGCCAGCAGCGTAAGTGGGACCGCGCCCTACGAGCAGTACTTC	CASSVSGTAPYEQYF
NA	TRBV25-1	TRBJ2-1	NA	TGTGCCAGCAGTGAATCTCCCGCCCCCAATGAGCAGTTCTTC	CASSESPAPNEQFF
NA	TRBV7-9	TRBJ2-7	NA	TGTGCCAGCACCCCGAAGGTCGGGGTATACGAGCAGTACTTC	CASTPKVGVYEQYF
NA	TRBV6-5	TRBJ2-7	TRBD1	TGTGCCAGCAGTACAGGGGTCGACTACGAGCAGTACTTC	CASSTGVDYEQYF
NA	TRBV5-6	TRBJ2-2	NA	TGTGCCAGCAGCTATAGCCCCGGGGAGCTGTTTTTT	CASSYSPGELFF
NA	TRBV3-1	TRBJ2-3	NA	TGTGCCAGCAGCCAAGAGCGGGCCCAGCAGTATTTT	CASSQERAQQYF
NA	TRBV30	TRBJ2-1	NA	TGTGCCTGGAGTAATCAAGTCGCTAACAATGAGCAGTTCTTC	CAWSNQVANNEQFF
NA	TRBV16	TRBJ1-5	NA	TGTGCCAGCAGCCAATCCAGCGGTAATCAGCCCCAGCATTTT	CASSQSSGNQPQHF
once	TRBV3-1	TRBJ2-7	TRBD2	TGTGCCAGCAGCCGACTAGCGGGGCACGAGCAGTACTTC	CASSRLAGHEQYF
NA	TRBV10-3	TRBJ1-2	NA	TGTGCCATCTCGGGAGACCCCTATGGCTACACCTTC	CAISGDPYGYTF
NA	TRBV3-1	TRBJ1-4	NA	TGTGCCACCCGGGACACGGGGAATGAAAAACTGTTTTTT	CATRDTGNEKLFF
few	TRBV12-3/TRBV12-4	TRBJ2-1	NA	TGTGCCAGCAGTTTGGGCGGTAGCTCCTACAATGAGCAGTTCTTC	CASSLGGSSYNEQFF
NA	TRBV5-4	TRBJ2-3	NA	TGTGCCAGCGGGTCTAAGGCGGGTAGTACAGATACGCAGTATTTT	CASGSKAGSTDTQYF